This T cell receptor beta chain is from a study of Ad26.COV2.S vaccination and SARS-CoV-2 variants. Study-level information: Once, or twice with 56 days between doses, Ad26.COV2.S was given intramuscularly.

The germline CDR1 and CDR2 sequences are MRHNA and SNTAGT. The CDR3 is 14 residues long. The V gene lost 2 bases and the J gene lost 2 bases, with 8 bases spanning the gap. For this clone: Its target is unknown.

Stated treatment: roughly 18 received Ad26.COV2.S at low or high dose, single or two shots; several received placebo; per-sample allocation not given. Day 63 after the first injection of vaccine or placebo was the sampling time. The method was immunoSEQ multiplex PCR; TCRdb's version includes in-frame clones alone and lacks a portion of them. Here the sample spans hundreds of thousands of clones, about nine tenths being singletons. Study-wide points: The study found higher spike-specific TCR breadth in vaccine than placebo recipients. TCR breadth and depth analyses may have underestimated total T cell responses. Recipients of either vaccine or placebo displayed similar breadth of non-spike TCRs.

Sequencing used peripheral blood, obtained in a trial of Ad26.COV2.S vaccine versus placebo. The V and J genes are TRBV6-4 and TRBJ2-3; a possible D gene is TRBD2 (5 bases). This TCR was sampled from a person aged 18 to 59 who received the Ad26.COV2.S COVID-19 vaccine or a placebo. Written as DNA, the CDR3 is TGTGCCAGCAGTGACGGACTTCACACAGATACGCAGTATTTT. It yields the protein CASSDGLHTDTQYF.